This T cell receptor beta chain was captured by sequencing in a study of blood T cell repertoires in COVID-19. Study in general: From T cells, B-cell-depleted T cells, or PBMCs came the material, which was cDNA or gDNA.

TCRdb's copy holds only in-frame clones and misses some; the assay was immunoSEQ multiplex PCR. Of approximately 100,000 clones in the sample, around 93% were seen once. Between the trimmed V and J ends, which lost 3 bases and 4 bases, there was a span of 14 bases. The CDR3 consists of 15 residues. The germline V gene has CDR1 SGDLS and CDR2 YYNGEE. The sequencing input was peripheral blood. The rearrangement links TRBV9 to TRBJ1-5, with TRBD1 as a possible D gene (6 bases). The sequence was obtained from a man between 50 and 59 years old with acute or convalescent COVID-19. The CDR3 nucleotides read TGTGCCAGCAGCGATGAACAGGGTCTTAATCAGCCCCAGCATTTT. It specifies CASSDEQGLNQPQHF.